What follows are 18 T cell receptor beta chains derived from one specimen sequenced in a study of CD8+ T cells in alopecia areata (dated by TCRdb to the late 2010s). Libraries were made using the immunoSEQ multiplex PCR assay. RNA was extracted from all samples and reverse transcribed into cDNA, which served as template for TCR sequencing. TCRdb took this table from immuneACCESS and kept in-frame rearrangements with V and J called. Such tables lack part of the clones; where checked against another copy, unresolved V genes explain under half of the gap, and the rest is unexplained. Here the sample has 87,000 or so clones; 60% to 80% occur a single time. The ten largest clones capture 17% of the sample. In light of the paper, this sample's treatment or condition label describes: oral pan-JAK inhibitor, 5-10 mg twice daily. Sample: CD8+ T cells sorted from blood, taken around week 42, from a patient treated with tofacitinib. The origin of the receptors is a human donor with alopecia areata.

The chain employs TRBV15 and TRBJ1-1; no reliable D call. V dropped 8 bases and J dropped 4 bases, with 11 bases sitting between them. Germline V gene data show CDR1 as LNHNV and CDR2 as YYDKDF (reference sequence). The CDR3 length is 12 residues. The CDR3 reads CATQDLGTEAFF. In DNA, the CDR3 is TGTGCCACCCAGGATCTGGGCACTGAAGCTTTCTTT.

The rearrangement uses TRBV10-2 and TRBJ2-1; D might be TRBD1 or TRBD2, each matching 5 bases. CDR1 is WSHSY, CDR2 SAAADI, per germline. The CDR3 is 13 amino acids. Deletions cut 3 bases from V and 6 bases from J, with 9 bases between. The CDR3 DNA sequence: TGCGCCAGCAGTGATGGGACCGCCAATGAGCAGTTCTTC. Its protein product is CASSDGTANEQFF.

This chain uses TRBV2 with TRBJ2-7; no clear D. The CDR3 has 11 amino acids. V dropped 3 bases and J dropped 7 bases, with 7 bases sitting between them. Germline V gene lookup returns CDR1 SNHLY and CDR2 FYNNEI. CDR3 in amino acids: CASSEDGEQYF. The CDR3 DNA reads TGTGCCAGCAGTGAGGACGGAGAGCAGTACTTC. The entire variable domain, with the rest obtained from reference TRBV2 and TRBJ2-7, is as follows: EPEVTQTPSHQVTQMGQEVILRCVPISNHLYFYWYRQILGQKVEFLVSFYNNEISEKSEIFDDQFSVERPDGSNFTLKIRSTKLEDSAMYFCASSEDGEQYFGPGTRLTVT.

The chain is built from TRBV29-1 and TRBJ1-1; 8 nucleotides agree with TRBD1. The germline V gene has CDR1 SQVTM and CDR2 ANQGSEA. The CDR3 is made up of 13 amino acids. V shed 7 bases, J shed 3 bases, and the junction held 7 bases outside the gene matches. CDR3 sequence (DNA): TGCAGCGCCACAGGGGGGAGGGACACTGAAGCTTTCTTT. It specifies CSATGGRDTEAFF.

The rearrangement joins TRBV11-2 to TRBJ2-7; 7 bases line up with TRBD1. Per the germline V gene, CDR1 is SGHAT and CDR2 is FQNNGV. The CDR3 has 13 residues. V was pared by 2 bases and J by 6 bases, with 4 bases of the junction left unmatched. The DNA for the CDR3 is TGTGCCAGCAGCTTACTCAGGGGGAGCGAGCAGTACTTC. It yields the protein CASSLLRGSEQYF.

This clone appeared a single time. This CDR3 is CASSQDTAGLETQYF. CDR3 DNA sequence: TGCGCCAGCAGCCAAGATACGGCAGGGTTAGAGACCCAGTACTTC. This chain uses TRBV4-3 with TRBJ2-5; D may be TRBD1 (5 bases). Looked up from germline, CDR1 is LGHNA and CDR2 is YSLEER. The CDR3 extends over 15 amino acids. V was cut by 0 bases and J by 4 bases, with 12 bases left in between.

This clone was seen just once. The chain joins TRBV29-1 to TRBJ1-2; D is undetermined. The V end lost 6 bases, the J end lost 8 bases, and 13 bases lay between the germline ends. From germline, CDR1 is SQVTM and CDR2 ANQGSEA. This CDR3 comprises 11 residues. The CDR3 reads CSVRPTDGYTF. CDR3 DNA sequence: TGCAGCGTAAGGCCGACCGACGGCTACACCTTC.

The chain recombines TRBV30 with TRBJ2-1; D not resolved. V was trimmed by 2 bases and J by 5 bases, leaving 7 bases between them. CDR1 GTSNPN and CDR2 SVGIG come from the germline V gene (reference sequence). The CDR3 has 12 residues. CDR3 region: CAWSFTDNEQFF. Written as DNA, the CDR3 is TGTGCCTGGAGTTTCACTGACAATGAGCAGTTCTTC. The whole variable domain, remainder taken from reference TRBV30 and TRBJ2-1, is SQTIHQWPATLVQPVGSPLSLECTVEGTSNPNLYWYRQAAGRGLQLLFYSVGIGQISSEVPQNLSASRPQDRQFILSSKKLLLSDSGFYLCAWSFTDNEQFFGPGTRLTVL.

The chain uses TRBV7-9 and TRBJ1-2, with a possible D match to TRBD1 (5 bases). The germline V gene encodes CDR1 SEHNR and CDR2 FQNEAQ (reference sequence). The CDR3 runs 14 residues. With 5 bases removed from V and 1 base from J, the gap between germline ends came to 11 bases. DNA for the CDR3: TGTGCCAGCAGCCCAGAGGGGATTAACTATGGCTACACCTTC. Translated, it gives CASSPEGINYGYTF.

The CDR3, as DNA: TGTGCCACCAGCAGTGCGTTCCCATCCGGGACAGGGGAAGATACGCAGTATTTT. Its translation is CATSSAFPSGTGEDTQYF. The gene calls are TRBV15 and TRBJ2-3; 10 nucleotides align to TRBD1. Germline V gene data show CDR1 as LNHNV and CDR2 as YYDKDF (reference sequence). CDR3 size: 18 residues. Trimming took 3 bases from V and 5 from J; bases not matched to a gene: 14.

The chain joins TRBV27 to TRBJ2-3; D is perhaps TRBD2 (6 bases). There are 16 residues in the CDR3. From germline, CDR1 is MNHEY and CDR2 SMNVEV (reference sequence). Trimming left V 1 base short and J 2 bases short, with 13 bases between. The CDR3 region is CASSLFPGGNTDTQYF. For the CDR3, the DNA is TGTGCCAGCAGTTTATTTCCCGGGGGAAACACAGATACGCAGTATTTT.

This clone was seen a handful of times. The chain couples TRBV6-5 to TRBJ1-5, with D perhaps TRBD1 (5 bases). This CDR3 has 14 residues. The germline V and J ends were trimmed by 5 bases and 5 bases, with 13 bases remaining between them. Germline V CDR1 and CDR2: MNHEY, SVGAGI. The CDR3 DNA is TGTGCCAGCAGTAACACACCAGGGTATCAGCCCCAGCATTTT. Its protein is CASSNTPGYQPQHF.

V and J are TRBV9 and TRBJ2-7, with 9 bases identical to TRBD1. CDR1 SGDLS and CDR2 YYNGEE come from the germline V gene. There are 15 residues in the CDR3. The ends lost 3 bases at V and 4 bases at J; junction bases unmatched: 8. The CDR3 bases are TGTGCCAGCAGCGCAACAGGGGGCTCTCAGTACGAGCAGTACTTC. Translation: CASSATGGSQYEQYF.

This clone has just a few counts. The chain has TRBV7-9 and TRBJ1-6; D unresolved. This CDR3 contains 14 residues. CDR1 and CDR2 from the germline V gene are SEHNR and FQNEAQ (reference sequence). Trimming cost V 2 bases and J 10 bases, with 12 bases left between them. CDR3 sequence: CASSLFQRQSPLHF. The CDR3 bases are TGTGCCAGCAGCTTATTCCAGCGGCAATCACCCCTCCACTTT.

In this sample, this clone turned up once. In the same sample, other DNA sequences code for this CDR3. J is TRBJ1-5 and V is TRBV6-5; 10 bases are a match to TRBD1. The CDR3 is made up of 14 amino acids. The V gene end was trimmed by 5 bases and the J gene end by 5 bases; junction bases not matched to a gene: 3. The germline V gene has CDR1 MNHEY and CDR2 SVGAGI. The CDR3 reads CASSPGQGYQPQHF. The CDR3 DNA reads as TGTGCCAGCAGTCCGGGACAGGGGTATCAGCCCCAGCATTTT.

The V gene is TRBV30, the J gene TRBJ1-1, with D hard to call. The CDR3 spans 13 residues. V was cut by 4 bases and J by 1 base, with 10 bases left in between. The germline V gene has CDR1 GTSNPN and CDR2 SVGIG (reference sequence). The CDR3 DNA is TGTGCCTGGACTTATACAGAGAACACTGAAGCTTTCTTT. It yields the protein CAWTYTENTEAFF.

This clone has just a few counts. V is TRBV7-2 and J is TRBJ2-7; 9 positions match TRBD1. V dropped 5 bases and J dropped 3; count of bases not matched to a gene: 5. Germline loops: CDR1 SGHTA, CDR2 FQGNSA. The CDR3 contains 14 residues. CDR3: CASSQGQGDYEQYF. In DNA, the CDR3 is TGTGCCAGCAGCCAGGGACAGGGAGACTACGAGCAGTACTTC.

The V and J genes are TRBV7-8 and TRBJ2-2; D possibly corresponds to TRBD1 (5 bases). With 2 bases removed from V and 5 bases from J, the gap between germline ends came to 12 bases. The CDR3 covers 15 residues. CDR1 is SGHVS and CDR2 is FQNEAQ in the germline V gene. Written as DNA, the CDR3 is TGTGCCAGCAGCTTAACGGCAGGGCTTACCGGGGAGCTGTTTTTT. It codes for CASSLTAGLTGELFF.